These 5 T cell receptor beta chains were sequenced from one sample in a study of blood T cell repertoires in COVID-19. The method was immunoSEQ multiplex PCR; TCRdb's version includes in-frame clones alone and lacks a portion of them. The profile shows about 48,000 clones, over 75% of them singletons. What was sequenced was peripheral blood. The receptors here all came from a woman between 55 and 75 years old with acute or convalescent COVID-19.

The rearrangement uses TRBV6-5 and TRBJ1-1, with a tentative D call TRBD1 (5 bases). CDR3 length equals 14 residues. Germline V gene data show CDR1 as MNHEY and CDR2 as SVGAGI. The germline V and J ends were trimmed by 0 bases and 1 base, with 6 bases remaining between them. The CDR3 is CASSYSRGNTEAFF. For the CDR3, the DNA is TGTGCCAGCAGTTACTCTAGGGGGAACACTGAAGCTTTCTTT.

This clone has only one observation. V and J are TRBV5-4 and TRBJ1-1; possible D gene TRBD1, 5 bases. The CDR3 totals 13 residues. Germline V gene data show CDR1 as SGHNT and CDR2 as YYREEE (reference sequence). Trimming left V 7 bases short and J 0 bases short, with 10 bases between. The CDR3 region is CASSQVMNTEAFF. The CDR3 DNA sequence: TGTGCCAGCTCACAGGTTATGAACACTGAAGCTTTCTTT. Looking up the rest from reference TRBV5-4 and TRBJ1-1 gives the full variable domain: ETGVTQSPTHLIKTRGQQVTLRCSSQSGHNTVSWYQQALGQGPQFIFQYYREEENGRGNFPPRFSGLQFPNYSSELNVNALELDDSALYLCASSQVMNTEAFFGQGTRLTVV.

The chain combines TRBV2 with TRBJ1-2; D may be TRBD1 (6 bases). This CDR3 is built from 16 residues. The germline CDR1 and CDR2 sequences are SNHLY and FYNNEI. Trimming stripped 5 bases from V and 4 bases from J, with 20 bases between. The CDR3 reads CASSPHLQRGSYGYTF. CDR3 nucleotides: TGTGCCAGCAGTCCGCACCTGCAGAGGGGGTCCTATGGCTACACCTTC.

The chain recombines TRBV10-3 with TRBJ2-7; D not certain. Germline lookup yields CDR1 ENHRY and CDR2 SYGVKD. CDR3 length equals 14 residues. The V end was cut by 4 bases, the J end by 4 bases, with 14 bases between. CDR3 region: CAISAEPSAYEQYF. The DNA of the CDR3 is TGTGCCATCAGTGCCGAGCCGTCCGCGTACGAGCAGTACTTC.

In this sample, this clone turned up a few times. CDR3: CASVERGVRVPQETQYF. As DNA, the CDR3 is TGTGCCAGCGTGGAGCGGGGGGTAAGGGTCCCACAAGAGACCCAGTACTTC. V usage is TRBV7-3 and J usage is TRBJ2-5, with TRBD2 matching over 9 bases. The CDR3 covers 17 residues. Unmatched junction bases numbered 15, after V lost 8 bases and J lost 2 bases. Germline-derived CDR1 and CDR2 are SGHTA and FQGTGA.